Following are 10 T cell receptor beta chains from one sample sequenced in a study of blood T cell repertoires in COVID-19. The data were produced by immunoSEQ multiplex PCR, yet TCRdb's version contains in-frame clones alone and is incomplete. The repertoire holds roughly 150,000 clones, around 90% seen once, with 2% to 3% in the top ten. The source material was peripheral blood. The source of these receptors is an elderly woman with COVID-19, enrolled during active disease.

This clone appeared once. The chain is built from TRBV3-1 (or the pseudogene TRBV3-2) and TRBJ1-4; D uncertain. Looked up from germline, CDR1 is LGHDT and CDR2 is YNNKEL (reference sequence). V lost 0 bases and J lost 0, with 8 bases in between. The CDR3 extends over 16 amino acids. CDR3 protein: CASSQDRGPTNEKLFF. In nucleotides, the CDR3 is TGTGCCAGCAGCCAAGATCGGGGTCCAACTAATGAAAAACTGTTTTTT.

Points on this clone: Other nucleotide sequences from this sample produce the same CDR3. CDR3: CATSDLGQGQETQYF. CDR3 DNA: TGTGCCACCAGTGATTTGGGCCAGGGGCAGGAGACCCAGTACTTC. The chain couples TRBV24-1 to TRBJ2-5; D may be TRBD1 (6 bases). V lost 0 bases to trimming and J lost 5 bases, with 12 bases between them. Germline values: CDR1 KGHDR, CDR2 SFDVKD. This CDR3 is 15 amino acids long.

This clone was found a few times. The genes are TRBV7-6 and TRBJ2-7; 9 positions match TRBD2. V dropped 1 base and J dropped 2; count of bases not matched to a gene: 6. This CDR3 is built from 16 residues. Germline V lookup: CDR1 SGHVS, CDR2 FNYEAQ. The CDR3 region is CASSLGAGGPPYEQYF. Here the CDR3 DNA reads TGTGCCAGCAGCTTAGGTGCGGGAGGGCCCCCCTACGAGCAGTACTTC.

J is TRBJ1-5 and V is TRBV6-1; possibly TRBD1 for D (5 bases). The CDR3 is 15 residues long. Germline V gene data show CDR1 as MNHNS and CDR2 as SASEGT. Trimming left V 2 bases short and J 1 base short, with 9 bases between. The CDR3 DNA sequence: TGTGCCAGCAGTGAATGGGGGGGGAGCAATCAGCCCCAGCATTTT. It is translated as CASSEWGGSNQPQHF.

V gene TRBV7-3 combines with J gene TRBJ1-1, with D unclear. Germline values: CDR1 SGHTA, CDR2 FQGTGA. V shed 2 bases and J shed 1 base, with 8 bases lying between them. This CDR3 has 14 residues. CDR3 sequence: CASSLSAGNTEAFF. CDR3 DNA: TGTGCCAGCAGCTTATCCGCGGGGAACACTGAAGCTTTCTTT.

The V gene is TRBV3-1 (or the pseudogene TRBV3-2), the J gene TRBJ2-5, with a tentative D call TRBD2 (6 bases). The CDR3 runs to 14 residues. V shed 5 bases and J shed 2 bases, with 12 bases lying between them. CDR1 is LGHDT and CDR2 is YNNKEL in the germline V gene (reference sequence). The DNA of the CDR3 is TGTGCCAGCAGCTCGCGGGGCTTACAAGAGACCCAGTACTTC. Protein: CASSSRGLQETQYF.

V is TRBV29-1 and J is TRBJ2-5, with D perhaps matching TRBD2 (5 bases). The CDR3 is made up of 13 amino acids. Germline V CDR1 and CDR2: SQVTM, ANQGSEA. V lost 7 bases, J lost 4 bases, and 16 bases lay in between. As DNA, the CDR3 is TGCAGCGGCCGAGGGCCAGGTGGAGAGACCCAGTACTTC. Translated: CSGRGPGGETQYF.

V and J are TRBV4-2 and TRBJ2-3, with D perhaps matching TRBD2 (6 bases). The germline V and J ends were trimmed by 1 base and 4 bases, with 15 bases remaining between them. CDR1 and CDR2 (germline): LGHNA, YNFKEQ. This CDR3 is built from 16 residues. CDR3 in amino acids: CASSQGGGASADTQYF. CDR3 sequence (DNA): TGTGCCAGCAGCCAAGGAGGCGGGGCGTCGGCAGATACGCAGTATTTT.

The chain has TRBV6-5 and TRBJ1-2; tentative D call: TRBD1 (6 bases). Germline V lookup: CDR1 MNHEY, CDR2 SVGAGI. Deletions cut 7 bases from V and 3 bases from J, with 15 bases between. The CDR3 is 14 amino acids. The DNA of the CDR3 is TGTGCCAGCAATAAAAGGGGGAGATACTATGGCTACACCTTC. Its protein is CASNKRGRYYGYTF.

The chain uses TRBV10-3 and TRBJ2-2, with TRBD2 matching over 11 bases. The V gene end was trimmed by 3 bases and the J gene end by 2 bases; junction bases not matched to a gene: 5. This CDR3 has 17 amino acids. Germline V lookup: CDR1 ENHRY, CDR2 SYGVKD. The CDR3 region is CAISESGLAVNTGELFF. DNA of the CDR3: TGTGCCATCAGTGAATCGGGACTAGCGGTTAACACCGGGGAGCTGTTTTTT.